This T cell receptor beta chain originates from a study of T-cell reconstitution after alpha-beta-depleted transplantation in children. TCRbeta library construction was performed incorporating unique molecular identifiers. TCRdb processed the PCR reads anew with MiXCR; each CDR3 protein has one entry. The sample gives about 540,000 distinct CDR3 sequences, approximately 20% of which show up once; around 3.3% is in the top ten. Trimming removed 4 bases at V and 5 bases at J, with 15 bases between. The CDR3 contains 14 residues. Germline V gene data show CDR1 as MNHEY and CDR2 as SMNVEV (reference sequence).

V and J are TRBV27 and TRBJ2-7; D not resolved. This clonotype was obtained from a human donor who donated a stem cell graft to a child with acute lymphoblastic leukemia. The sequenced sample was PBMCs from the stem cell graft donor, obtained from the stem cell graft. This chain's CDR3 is CASSSDLDGHEQYF. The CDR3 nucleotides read TGTGCCAGCAGTTCGGACCTGGACGGCCACGAGCAGTACTTC.